The 12 T cell receptor beta chains below come from one sample, sequenced in a study of shared clonotypes between healthy human individuals. The table came from immunoSEQ multiplex PCR; TCRdb's copy has only in-frame clones and leaves some out. Of about 2 million clones in the sample, 85% to 95% were seen once. Material for sequencing was naive CD4+ T cells sorted from blood. Subset indicated: CD45RA+ positively selected. These receptors all come from a man younger than 35 in good health.

The chain employs TRBV6-6 and TRBJ2-2, with 8 bases matching TRBD2. The CDR3 is made up of 16 amino acids. In germline, CDR1 is MNHNY, CDR2 SVGAGI (reference sequence). V lost 0 bases to trimming and J lost 8 bases; unmatched junction nucleotides: 8. This chain's CDR3 is CASSYSGFSGNGELFF. The CDR3 DNA follows: TGTGCCAGCAGTTACTCGGGGTTTAGCGGGAATGGGGAGCTGTTTTTT.

The rearrangement links TRBV6-6 to TRBJ1-6; the match to TRBD1 covers 7 bases. The length of the CDR3 is 14 residues. The junction had 4 bases not matched to a gene; V was cut back by 6 bases and J by 5 bases. Germline CDR1 MNHNY, CDR2 SVGAGI (reference sequence). The CDR3, as DNA: TGTGCCAGCAGGGGGACAGCAGATAATTCACCCCTCCACTTT. This codes for CASRGTADNSPLHF.

The J gene is TRBJ2-1, the V gene TRBV10-3; the match to TRBD1 covers 10 bases. The CDR3 runs 18 residues. V lost 6 bases to trimming and J lost 1 base; unmatched junction nucleotides: 12. CDR1 and CDR2 from the germline V gene are ENHRY and SYGVKD. The CDR3 protein is CAISPGQGVPASYNEQFF. CDR3 coding DNA: TGTGCCATCAGCCCTGGACAGGGGGTCCCCGCGTCCTACAATGAGCAGTTCTTC.

V and J are TRBV5-1 and TRBJ1-4; tentatively, D is TRBD1 (6 bases). Trimming took off 1 base at V and 0 bases at J, with 19 bases between the two ends. The CDR3 consists of 19 residues. Per germline, CDR1 SGHRS and CDR2 YFSETQ. The CDR3 protein is CASSLLRTDRTATNEKLFF. Here the CDR3 DNA reads TGCGCCAGCAGCTTGCTCCGGACAGACCGGACAGCAACTAATGAAAAACTGTTTTTT.

The chain combines TRBV18 with TRBJ2-5; no reliable D call. V was shortened by 4 bases and J by 5 bases, with 14 bases between the two germline ends. CDR1 and CDR2 from the germline V gene are KGHSH and LQKENI. The CDR3 is 14 amino acids. CDR3 in DNA: TGTGCCAGCTCACAGCAGGTCACAGCGGAGACCCAGTACTTC. Translating gives CASSQQVTAETQYF.

The J gene is TRBJ2-6, the V gene TRBV30; D call uncertain. Trimming removed 4 bases from V and 1 base from J, with 8 bases in between. The CDR3 covers 14 residues. Germline-derived CDR1 and CDR2 are GTSNPN and SVGIG (reference sequence). In DNA form, the CDR3 reads TGTGCCTGGAATCAGAAATCTGGGGCCAACGTCCTGACTTTC. It codes for CAWNQKSGANVLTF.

This CDR3 reads CASIRGQGTYNEQFF. The CDR3 DNA reads as TGCGCCAGCATCCGTGGACAGGGCACTTACAATGAGCAGTTCTTC. The rearrangement links TRBV5-1 to TRBJ2-1, with TRBD1 matching 8 bases. This CDR3 region has 15 residues. Germline CDR1 reads SGHRS; CDR2 reads YFSETQ. Unmatched junction bases numbered 9, after V lost 6 bases and J lost 4 bases. Looking up the rest from reference TRBV5-1 and TRBJ2-1 gives the full variable domain: KAGVTQTPRYLIKTRGQQVTLSCSPISGHRSVSWYQQTPGQGLQFLFEYFSETQRNKGNFPGRFSGRQFSNSRSEMNVSTLELGDSALYLCASIRGQGTYNEQFFGPGTRLTVL.

The chain links TRBV6-6 to TRBJ1-2; 8 positions agree with TRBD1. The CDR3 sequence is 15 residues long. Germline CDR1 is MNHNY and CDR2 is SVGAGI (reference sequence). The ends lost 5 bases at V and 8 bases at J; junction bases unmatched: 13. CDR3 coding DNA: TGTGCCAGCAGTCAATCCAAAGACAGGGGACACGGCTACACCTTC. As protein: CASSQSKDRGHGYTF.

The chain combines TRBV9 with TRBJ1-6, with 7 bases matching TRBD1. CDR3 length: 15 residues. The germline gives CDR1 SGDLS, CDR2 YYNGEE. Losses at the gene ends were 6 bases for V and 1 base for J; bases not matched to a gene: 4. The CDR3 is CASNDRESYNSPLHF. For the CDR3, the DNA is TGTGCCAGCAACGACAGGGAGTCCTATAATTCACCCCTCCACTTT.

This clone was seen a few times. The same CDR3 can be traced to other DNA sequences in this sample. This chain uses TRBV30 with TRBJ2-5; a weak D match, TRBD1 (5 bases). CDR1 and CDR2 (germline): GTSNPN, SVGIG (reference sequence). V lost 1 base and J lost 2, with 5 bases in between. The CDR3 runs 12 residues. The CDR3 DNA sequence: TGTGCCTGGAGTGACAGGCAAGAGACCCAGTACTTC. Its protein product is CAWSDRQETQYF.

V gene TRBV25-1 combines with J gene TRBJ1-5; TRBD1 agrees at 8 bases. The CDR3 is 15 amino acids. In germline, CDR1 is MGHDK, CDR2 SYGVNS. V was pared by 4 bases and J by 7 bases, with 9 bases of the junction left unmatched. The CDR3, as DNA: TGTGCCAGCAGTGCGTCAGGGGGCGAACGGCAGCCCCAGCATTTT. Its protein product is CASSASGGERQPQHF. Drawing the rest from reference TRBV25-1 and TRBJ1-5, the complete variable domain is EADIYQTPRYLVIGTGKKITLECSQTMGHDKMYWYQQDPGMELHLIHYSYGVNSTEKGDLSSESTVSRIRTEHFPLTLESARPSHTSQYLCASSASGGERQPQHFGDGTRLSIL.

This chain joins TRBV25-1 and TRBJ1-5, with TRBD1 as a possible D gene (6 bases). This CDR3 is built from 16 residues. From germline, CDR1 is MGHDK and CDR2 SYGVNS. V was shortened by 2 bases and J by 5 bases, with 16 bases between the two germline ends. The CDR3 DNA reads as TGTGCCAGCAGTGAAATTAGGGGCAGGGGCTATCAGCCCCAGCATTTT. As protein: CASSEIRGRGYQPQHF. Looking up the rest from reference TRBV25-1 and TRBJ1-5 gives the full variable domain: EADIYQTPRYLVIGTGKKITLECSQTMGHDKMYWYQQDPGMELHLIHYSYGVNSTEKGDLSSESTVSRIRTEHFPLTLESARPSHTSQYLCASSEIRGRGYQPQHFGDGTRLSIL.